This TCR beta chain originates from a study of cytomegalovirus exposure and HLA in healthy donors. CDR1 and CDR2 (germline): LNHNV, YYDKDF (reference sequence). The CDR3 runs to 15 residues. V dropped 5 bases and J dropped 2; count of bases not matched to a gene: 7. Study results and limitations: Using a false discovery rate of 0.05, a later analysis showed that some 16,000 TCR beta sequences were associated with HLA alleles. Follow-up analysis later connected one missense variant in DCLRE1C with trimming of TCR beta V- and J-genes.

PCR employed 60 Vbeta and 13 Jbeta primers. Clones were read by immunoSEQ multiplex PCR, and TCRdb kept only the in-frame ones, dropping some. The sample lists 150,000 to 180,000 clones, about 80% seen once, with 4% in the top ten. Of note for this clone: What it recognizes is unknown.

This clonotype was obtained from a woman in her thirties or forties in good health and CMV-seronegative. The chain joins TRBV15 to TRBJ2-5, with 8 positions matching TRBD1. Input material: PBMCs. The CDR3 region has the DNA TGTGCCACCAGCTCGATTACAGGGGGACAAGAGACCCAGTACTTC. Its protein is CATSSITGGQETQYF.